The clone carrying this TCR beta chain was counted ten times or more. Its specificity is unknown. The sample originates from a study of T-cell reconstitution after alpha-beta-depleted transplantation in children. Findings of the study overall: Two months or so post-transplant, alpha-beta T cells reportedly derived from several hundred expanded graft clones. At one year after transplant, newly produced T cells mostly accounted for T-cell counts and diversity.

Germline V gene lookup returns CDR1 SGHRS and CDR2 YFSETQ. The J segment lost 5 bases and the V segment lost 0 bases, leaving 10 bases of the junction unmatched. The CDR3 runs to 18 residues. Unique molecular identifiers tagged the TCRbeta library. Via MiXCR, TCRdb re-called the PCR reads, giving one row per CDR3 protein. The table lists about 180,000 distinct CDR3 sequences, around 10% of them singletons. The V gene is TRBV5-1, the J gene TRBJ2-1; 11 bases are a match to TRBD2. This material consisted of PBMCs, taken before TCRalphabeta/CD19-depleted stem cell transplant. The receptor's source is a boy aged 2 to 9 with acute myeloid leukemia, due to receive a stem cell transplant. CDR3 nucleotides: TGCGCCAGCAGCTTGGCCCCCTCGACTAGCGGGAACCACAATGAGCAGTTCTTC. This gives the protein CASSLAPSTSGNHNEQFF.